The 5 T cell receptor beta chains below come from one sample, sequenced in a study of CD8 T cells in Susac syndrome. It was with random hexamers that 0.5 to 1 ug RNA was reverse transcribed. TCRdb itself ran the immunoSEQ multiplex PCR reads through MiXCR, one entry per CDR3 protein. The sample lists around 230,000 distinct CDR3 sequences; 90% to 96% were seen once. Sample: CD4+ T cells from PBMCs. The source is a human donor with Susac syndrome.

The CDR3, as DNA: TGTGCCAGCACTTCCTACCGGCAGAACATTTACGAGCAGTACTTC. Protein product: CASTSYRQNIYEQYF. The chain couples TRBV28 to TRBJ2-7; D is uncertain. This CDR3 spans 15 amino acids. Germline V CDR1 and CDR2: MDHEN, SYDVKM. The V end was cut by 7 bases, the J end by 4 bases, with 20 bases between.

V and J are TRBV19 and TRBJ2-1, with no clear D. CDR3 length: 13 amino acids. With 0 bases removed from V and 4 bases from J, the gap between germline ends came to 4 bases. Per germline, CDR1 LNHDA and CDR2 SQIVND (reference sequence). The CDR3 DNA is TGTGCCAGTAGTATAGAGAGGTACAATGAGCAGTTCTTC. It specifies CASSIERYNEQFF.

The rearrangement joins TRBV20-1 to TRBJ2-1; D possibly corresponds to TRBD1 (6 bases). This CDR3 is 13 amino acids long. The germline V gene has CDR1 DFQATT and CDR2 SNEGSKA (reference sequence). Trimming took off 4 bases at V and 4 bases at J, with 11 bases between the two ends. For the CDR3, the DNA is TGCAGTGCTACCCCCGGGACATACAATGAGCAGTTCTTC. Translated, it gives CSATPGTYNEQFF.

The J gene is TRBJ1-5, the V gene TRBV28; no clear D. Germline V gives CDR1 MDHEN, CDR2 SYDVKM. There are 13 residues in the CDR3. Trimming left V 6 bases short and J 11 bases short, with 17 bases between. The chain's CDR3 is CASRTTLLRAQHF. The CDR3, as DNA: TGTGCCAGCAGGACGACACTACTGCGGGCCCAGCATTTT.

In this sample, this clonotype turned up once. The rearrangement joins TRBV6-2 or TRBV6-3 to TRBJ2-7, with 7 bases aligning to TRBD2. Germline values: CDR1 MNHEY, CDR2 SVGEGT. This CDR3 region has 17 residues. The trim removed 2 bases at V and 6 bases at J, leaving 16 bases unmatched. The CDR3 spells CASSYPPLRRETIEQYF. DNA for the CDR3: TGTGCCAGCAGTTACCCTCCACTGAGGCGGGAGACGATCGAGCAGTACTTC.